One sample yielded the 18 T cell receptor beta chains listed below, sequenced in a study of T cells in Graves' hyperthyroidism and ophthalmopathy. Amplification yielded TCR beta CDR3 regions, with RNA transcripts as the source. The HTBI primer set was used in a first-round RT-PCR of the TCR CDR3. TCRdb analysed the multiplex PCR reads with MiXCR anew, one entry per CDR3 protein. The sample contains fewer than 300,000 distinct CDR3 sequences, about 16% of which appear only once. The specimen was blood. Receptors were obtained from a woman aged 50 to 65 with Graves' hyperthyroidism that later progressed to Graves' ophthalmopathy.

This clonotype occurred many times. The chain recombines TRBV29-1 with TRBJ2-3, with 9 bases that match TRBD1. V was clipped by 7 bases and J by 6 bases; unmatched bases: 8. The CDR3 consists of 13 residues. Germline CDR1 SQVTM, CDR2 ANQGSEA. The CDR3 sequence: CSARDRVSDTQYF. CDR3 nucleotide sequence: TGCAGCGCTAGGGACAGGGTTTCGGATACGCAGTATTTT.

This clonotype has only a few counts. The CDR3 nucleotides read TGTGCCAGCAGCCCTGTAACCGGGACCGCGTCCGACCGGCAGTTCTTC. This encodes CASSPVTGTASDRQFF. The rearrangement links TRBV9 to TRBJ2-1, with D tentatively TRBD1 or TRBD2 (5 bases each). Germline CDR1 and CDR2: SGDLS and YYNGEE. The CDR3 extends over 16 amino acids. V lost 4 bases, J lost 12 bases, and 26 bases lay in between.

Ten or more counts support this clonotype. The V gene is TRBV12-3 or TRBV12-4, the J gene TRBJ2-5; a possible D gene is TRBD1 (6 bases). V lost 7 bases and J lost 3, with 12 bases in between. The CDR3 totals 13 residues. As DNA, the CDR3 is TGTGCCAGCAACCAAGGGGGTGAAGAGACCCAGTACTTC. This sequence encodes CASNQGGEETQYF.

This chain joins TRBV19 and TRBJ1-5; possibly TRBD1 for D (6 bases). The CDR3 loop spans 16 amino acids. Trimming took 3 bases from V and 7 from J, leaving 19 bases between them. CDR1 is LNHDA, CDR2 SQIVND, per germline (reference sequence). The chain's CDR3 is CASSMGRGAPWQPQHF. CDR3 in DNA: TGTGCCAGTAGTATGGGACGGGGGGCGCCCTGGCAGCCCCAGCATTTT.

Many counts were recorded for this clonotype. The chain employs TRBV7-9 and TRBJ1-1; tentative D call: TRBD1 (6 bases). The CDR3 is 15 amino acids. Germline V gene lookup returns CDR1 SEHNR and CDR2 FQNEAQ (reference sequence). Trimming took 4 bases from V and 3 from J, leaving 15 bases between them. The CDR3 nucleotides read TGTGCCAGCAGCTCAGGGGAAGGGGCTGACACTGAAGCTTTCTTT. This gives the protein CASSSGEGADTEAFF.

This rearrangement joins TRBV3-1 to TRBJ2-5; 14 bases agree with TRBD2. V shed 5 bases, J shed 5 bases, and the junction held 7 bases outside the gene matches. CDR1 and CDR2 from the germline V gene are LGHDT and YNNKEL (reference sequence). The CDR3 runs 16 residues. The CDR3 DNA sequence: TGTGCCAGCAGCGAGACTAGCGGGAGGGCCCGGGAGACCCAGTACTTC. Protein product: CASSETSGRARETQYF.

This clonotype was picked up many times. The V gene is TRBV28, the J gene TRBJ2-1; D ambiguous. This CDR3 region has 12 residues. CDR1 and CDR2 from the germline V gene are MDHEN and SYDVKM. The ends were cut back, 7 bases at V and 9 bases at J, with 13 bases in the middle. DNA of the CDR3: TGTGCCAGCAAAGCCCAGAGTAGTGAGCAGTTCTTC. This encodes CASKAQSSEQFF.

This clonotype came up a few times. The chain uses TRBV19 and TRBJ1-4; no clear D gene. V was pared by 5 bases and J by 5 bases, with 9 bases between. The CDR3 is 13 residues long. The germline V gene has CDR1 LNHDA and CDR2 SQIVND (reference sequence). CDR3 bases: TGTGCCAGTAGTGACCGGGAAAATGAAAAACTGTTTTTT. Translating it yields CASSDRENEKLFF.

This clonotype was counted many times. The chain links TRBV11-2 to TRBJ2-7; 9 bases fit TRBD1. The CDR3 length is 15 residues. The J segment lost 1 base and the V segment lost 5 bases, leaving 6 bases of the junction unmatched. CDR1 is SGHAT and CDR2 is FQNNGV in the germline V gene. The CDR3 nucleotides read TGTGCCAGCAGCCCTACAGGGGGCATTTCCTACGAGCAGTACTTC. Translating gives CASSPTGGISYEQYF.

This clonotype has just a few counts. J is TRBJ2-5 and V is TRBV5-4; 11 bases line up with TRBD2. This CDR3 contains 17 residues. The ends lost 4 bases at V and 5 bases at J; junction bases unmatched: 13. The germline V gene has CDR1 SGHNT and CDR2 YYREEE (reference sequence). As DNA, the CDR3 is TGTGCCAGCAGCCCCCAGACTAGCGGGAATAGGGGGGAGACCCAGTACTTC. Amino acids: CASSPQTSGNRGETQYF. The full variable domain, rest sourced from reference TRBV5-4 and TRBJ2-5, is ETGVTQSPTHLIKTRGQQVTLRCSSQSGHNTVSWYQQALGQGPQFIFQYYREEENGRGNFPPRFSGLQFPNYSSELNVNALELDDSALYLCASSPQTSGNRGETQYFGPGTRLLVL.

The gene calls are TRBV3-1 and TRBJ2-2, with 9 positions matching TRBD1. Germline trimming cut 5 bases from V and 4 bases from J; bases unmatched to any gene: 5. The CDR3 totals 15 residues. Per the germline V gene, CDR1 is LGHDT and CDR2 is YNNKEL (reference sequence). CDR3 nucleotides: TGTGCCAGCAGCGTGGGGACAGGGAGCACCGGGGAGCTGTTTTTT. It is translated as CASSVGTGSTGELFF.

This clonotype has at least ten counts. This rearrangement joins TRBV28 to TRBJ2-3; D is perhaps TRBD2 (6 bases). The CDR3 has 13 residues. The germline V gene has CDR1 MDHEN and CDR2 SYDVKM. The V gene lost 8 bases and the J gene lost 1 base, with 10 bases spanning the gap. For the CDR3, the DNA is TGTGCCAGCCGGGACTTCGGCACAGATACGCAGTATTTT. Translating gives CASRDFGTDTQYF.

The rearrangement joins TRBV6-1 to TRBJ2-4; 10 bases align to TRBD1. The CDR3 totals 17 residues. In germline, CDR1 is MNHNS, CDR2 SASEGT. Trimming cost V 4 bases and J 2 bases; bases outside gene matches: 8. Written as DNA, the CDR3 is TGTGCCAGCAGTGCGTACCGGGACAGGGGTTCCAAAAACATTCAGTACTTC. Protein product: CASSAYRDRGSKNIQYF.

The V gene is TRBV6-1, the J gene TRBJ2-5, with a tentative D call TRBD2 (5 bases). Trimming stripped 2 bases from V and 13 bases from J, with 14 bases between. The CDR3 spans 12 residues. Germline V lookup: CDR1 MNHNS, CDR2 SASEGT. DNA for the CDR3: TGTGCCAGCAGTGAAACCAACTTGGGGAGGTACTTC. This codes for CASSETNLGRYF.

The chain joins TRBV9 to TRBJ1-4; no definite D call. The CDR3 totals 15 residues. V gave up 0 bases and J gave up 0 bases, with 6 bases separating them. CDR1 is SGDLS, CDR2 YYNGEE, per germline. Written as DNA, the CDR3 is TGTGCCAGCAGCGTAGCGGGGACAACTAATGAAAAACTGTTTTTT. It yields the protein CASSVAGTTNEKLFF. Supplemented by reference TRBV9 and TRBJ1-4, the full variable domain reads DSGVTQTPKHLITATGQRVTLRCSPRSGDLSVYWYQQSLDQGLQFLIQYYNGEERAKGNILERFSAQQFPDLHSELNLSSLELGDSALYFCASSVAGTTNEKLFFGSGTQLSVL.

In this sample, this clonotype turned up many times. The chain is built from TRBV24-1 and TRBJ2-3, with D perhaps TRBD2 (6 bases). This CDR3 spans 15 amino acids. Between the trimmed V and J ends, which lost 9 bases and 0 bases, there was a span of 15 bases. The V gene's germline CDR1 is KGHDR and CDR2 SFDVKD. This chain's CDR3 is CATERAGPSTDTQYF. CDR3 in DNA: TGTGCCACCGAGCGGGCGGGACCTAGCACAGATACGCAGTATTTT.

This clonotype has just a few counts. This chain joins TRBV5-1 and TRBJ2-7, with D perhaps matching TRBD1 (5 bases). The germline V gene encodes CDR1 SGHRS and CDR2 YFSETQ. Trimming pared 3 bases from V and 3 bases from J, leaving 16 bases between. The CDR3 totals 15 residues. As DNA, the CDR3 is TGCGCCAGCAGCTGGGCAGGGATAGGGGACTACGAGCAGTACTTC. Its protein product is CASSWAGIGDYEQYF.

The table lists this clonotype with a few counts. The J gene is TRBJ1-5, the V gene TRBV7-8; D remains unclear. Germline V gene lookup returns CDR1 SGHVS and CDR2 FQNEAQ. The CDR3 loop spans 13 amino acids. The germline V and J ends were trimmed by 3 bases and 6 bases, with 9 bases remaining between them. CDR3 coding DNA: TGTGCCAGCAGCTTCCCCCCGGGTCAGCCCCAGCATTTT. This gives the protein CASSFPPGQPQHF.